The rows below give T cell receptor beta chains drawn from one sample of a study of response to subunit inactivated influenza vaccine. Each CDR3 protein gets one entry after TCRdb re-called the RT-PCR reads with MiXCR. The sample lists 200,000 to 300,000 distinct CDR3 sequences; approximately 12% were seen once. Source: non-naive T cells sorted from PBMCs, taken around 15 days before vaccination. These receptors all come from a man over 45 who received an inactivated influenza vaccine. Both conserved end residues are part of each CDR3. A D gene is named only where the DNA matches it firmly. Not all rows give a size; the values are once, few, many and, for expanded clones, a class.

TRBV11-2	.	.	TRBJ1-1	CASSLAGYNREAFF	TGTGCCAGCAGCTTAGCGGGCTATAACCGTGAAGCTTTCTTT
TRBV30	.	few	TRBJ2-2	CAWSTLDDRGGELFF	TGTGCCTGGAGTACCTTGGACGATAGGGGCGGGGAGCTGTTTTTT
TRBV7-2	TRBD1	many	TRBJ1-2	CASSLAGQGSYGYTF	TGTGCCAGCAGCTTAGCCGGACAGGGGAGCTATGGCTACACCTTC
TRBV11-2	.	few	TRBJ2-4	CASSLGILAGKNIQYF	TGTGCCAGCAGCTTAGGGATTTTAGCAGGCAAAAACATTCAGTACTTC
TRBV6-2/TRBV6-3	.	.	TRBJ2-7	CASRHTPDSVSYEQYF	TGTGCCAGCAGGCATACCCCGGACAGTGTAAGCTACGAGCAGTACTTC
TRBV4-1	.	many	TRBJ2-2	CASSQDGQAGELFF	TGCGCCAGCAGCCAAGATGGGCAGGCCGGGGAGCTGTTTTTT
TRBV10-3	.	few	TRBJ2-2	CAISLGRNTGELFF	TGTGCCATCAGTCTGGGGCGGAACACCGGGGAGCTGTTTTTT
TRBV13	TRBD1	many	TRBJ2-7	CASTLTGGAYEQYF	TGTGCCAGCACATTGACAGGGGGAGCCTACGAGCAGTACTTC
TRBV2	.	few	TRBJ2-7	CASSLQGDQGGSVYF	TGTGCCAGCAGCCTTCAGGGGGACCAAGGAGGGAGTGTGTACTTC
TRBV6-4	.	.	TRBJ2-5	CASSANRGAGETQYF	TGTGCCAGCAGTGCCAATCGGGGGGCTGGAGAGACCCAGTACTTC
TRBV11-2	TRBD2	many	TRBJ2-3	CASSPRVTSGTDTQYF	TGTGCCAGCAGCCCCAGGGTTACTAGCGGCACAGATACGCAGTATTTT
TRBV6-2/TRBV6-3	TRBD2	few	TRBJ2-1	CASNGGLAGGEQFF	TGTGCCAGCAACGGAGGACTAGCGGGAGGTGAGCAGTTCTTC
TRBV2	.	.	TRBJ2-5	CASKLDRFQETQYF	TGTGCCAGCAAATTGGACCGATTCCAAGAGACCCAGTACTTC
TRBV20-1	.	few	TRBJ2-3	CSAGPVTGRTDTQYF	TGCAGTGCCGGGCCGGTCACAGGGAGGACAGATACGCAGTATTTT
TRBV20-1	TRBD1	few	TRBJ2-1	CSARQGGENEQFF	TGCAGTGCCAGACAGGGGGGAGAGAATGAGCAGTTCTTC
TRBV7-9	TRBD2	many	TRBJ2-1	CASSLVSTGGSYNEQFF	TGTGCCAGCAGCTTAGTTTCTACGGGAGGCTCCTACAATGAGCAGTTCTTC
TRBV7-7	.	.	TRBJ2-5	CASPGGQETQYF	TGTGCCAGCCCGGGCGGCCAAGAGACCCAGTACTTC
TRBV18	TRBD1	many	TRBJ2-7	CASSPVYSGTVNPYEQYF	TGTGCCAGCTCACCAGTCTATTCCGGGACAGTGAACCCCTACGAGCAGTACTTC
TRBV7-7	TRBD1	.	TRBJ2-7	CASSHYRGVPYEQYF	TGTGCCAGCAGTCATTACAGGGGGGTTCCCTACGAGCAGTACTTC
TRBV5-1	TRBD1	many	TRBJ2-3	CASSPRQGAKDTQYF	TGCGCCAGCAGCCCCAGACAGGGGGCAAAAGATACGCAGTATTTT
TRBV2	.	many	TRBJ2-7	CASRGETYEQYF	TGTGCCAGCCGAGGGGAGACCTACGAGCAGTACTTC
TRBV12-3/TRBV12-4	TRBD2	many	TRBJ2-7	CASSRLAGVSSYEQYF	TGTGCCAGCAGTAGACTAGCGGGAGTGAGCTCCTACGAGCAGTACTTC
TRBV27	.	few	TRBJ2-2	CASSLNWGDEAGELFF	TGTGCCAGCAGTTTAAACTGGGGGGATGAGGCCGGGGAGCTGTTTTTT
TRBV7-6	TRBD1	few	TRBJ1-3	CASSLETGTGSGNTIYF	TGTGCCAGCAGCTTAGAAACCGGGACAGGGTCTGGAAACACCATATATTTT
TRBV20-1	.	few	TRBJ1-5	CSAVSRGRINQPQHF	TGCAGTGCCGTATCTAGGGGCAGAATAAATCAGCCCCAGCATTTT
TRBV28	TRBD2	many	TRBJ2-1	CASRWTSGDNEQFF	TGTGCCAGCAGGTGGACTAGCGGTGACAATGAGCAGTTCTTC
TRBV3-1	.	few	TRBJ2-7	CASSQLQSSYEQYF	TGTGCCAGCAGCCAACTACAAAGCTCCTACGAGCAGTACTTC
TRBV2	TRBD1	few	TRBJ1-2	CASRVDRETGYTF	TGTGCCAGCAGGGTCGACAGGGAGACTGGCTACACCTTC
TRBV24-1	.	few	TRBJ2-3	CATSSSRSTDTQYF	TGTGCCACCAGTTCAAGTCGGAGCACAGATACGCAGTATTTT
TRBV20-1	TRBD2	many	TRBJ2-7	CSATGLESSYEQYF	TGCAGTGCTACTGGACTAGAGAGCTCCTACGAGCAGTACTTC
TRBV15	.	.	TRBJ2-3	CATSRDWGDTQYF	TGTGCCACCAGCAGAGATTGGGGGGATACGCAGTATTTT
TRBV10-3	.	few	TRBJ1-4	CAISGGGRNEKLFF	TGTGCCATCAGTGGGGGCGGACGAAATGAAAAACTGTTTTTT
TRBV29-1	.	many	TRBJ2-3	CSVESPGGTDTQYF	TGCAGCGTTGAATCCCCAGGGGGCACAGATACGCAGTATTTT